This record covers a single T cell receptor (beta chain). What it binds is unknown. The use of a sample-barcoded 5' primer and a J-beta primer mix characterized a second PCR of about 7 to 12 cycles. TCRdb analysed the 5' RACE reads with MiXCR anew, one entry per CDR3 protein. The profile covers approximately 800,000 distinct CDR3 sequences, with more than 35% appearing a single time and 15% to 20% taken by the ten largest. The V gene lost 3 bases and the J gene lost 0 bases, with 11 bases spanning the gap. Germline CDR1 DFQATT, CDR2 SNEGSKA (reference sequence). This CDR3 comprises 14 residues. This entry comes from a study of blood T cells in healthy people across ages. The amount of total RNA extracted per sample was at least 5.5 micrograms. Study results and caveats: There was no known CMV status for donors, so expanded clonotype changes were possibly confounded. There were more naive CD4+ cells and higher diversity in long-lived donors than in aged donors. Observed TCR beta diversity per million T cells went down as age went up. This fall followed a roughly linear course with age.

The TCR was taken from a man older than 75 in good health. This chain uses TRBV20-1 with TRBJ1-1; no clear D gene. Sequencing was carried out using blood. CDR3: CSARGRFMNTEAFF. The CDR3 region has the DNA TGCAGTGCTAGGGGGAGATTCATGAACACTGAAGCTTTCTTT.